This T cell receptor (beta chain) was documented in a study of PD-L1 blockade in urothelial cancer. As for the study in general: Most patients, about nine tenths of the roughly 30, were males with bladder-origin cancer.

Time point defined: peripheral blood 6 weeks after treatment start. With 5 bases clipped from V and 6 bases from J, the junction kept 8 bases outside the gene matches. There are 15 residues in the CDR3. The germline CDR1 and CDR2 sequences are MNHEY and SMNVEV (reference sequence). Clones were sequenced by immunoSEQ multiplex PCR, and TCRdb holds only the in-frame ones, with some missing. This table holds about 46,000 clones, 70% to 90% found once. The TCR originated in a man over 45 with urothelial cancer. The V call is TRBV27, the J call TRBJ2-2; 8 nucleotides match TRBD2. Sequencing used PBMCs, obtained around atezolizumab (anti-PD-L1) treatment. The CDR3 DNA is TGTGCCAGCAGTGGTCAAGCGGGAGAGTCCGGGGAGCTGTTTTTT. This encodes CASSGQAGESGELFF.